The 15 T cell receptor beta chains reported below all come from one sample, sequenced in a study of blood T cell repertoires in COVID-19. The table came from immunoSEQ multiplex PCR; TCRdb's copy has only in-frame clones and leaves some out. The repertoire holds 53,000 or so clones, with around 83% as singletons. The sample was peripheral blood. These receptors were taken from a man aged 70-80 years with active COVID-19.

Notes on this clone: The same CDR3 arises from other DNA sequences in this sample as well. CDR3 in amino acids: CASSIAGTVNTEAFF. Written as DNA, the CDR3 is TGTGCCAGTAGTATAGCAGGGACAGTGAACACTGAAGCTTTCTTT. The V and J genes are TRBV19 and TRBJ1-1; TRBD1 aligns across 7 bases. This CDR3 comprises 15 residues. V shed 1 base, J shed 0 bases, and the junction held 2 bases outside the gene matches. In germline, CDR1 is LNHDA, CDR2 SQIVND (reference sequence).

This clone qualifies as medium-sized. The chain joins TRBV7-9 to TRBJ2-7; TRBD2 aligns across 8 bases. In germline, CDR1 is SEHNR, CDR2 FQNEAQ (reference sequence). The CDR3 runs to 15 residues. V dropped 5 bases and J dropped 2; count of bases not matched to a gene: 8. In DNA, the CDR3 is TGTGCCAGCAGCCATACCGGGGGGGGCACCTACGAGCAGTACTTC. This encodes CASSHTGGGTYEQYF.

CDR3 bases: TGTGCAAGTCGCCCCGGGCAGGGCAGGGGGATCCCACGTAGCTCTGGAAACACCATATATTTT. Protein sequence: CASRPGQGRGIPRSSGNTIYF. V gene TRBV12-2 combines with J gene TRBJ1-3; whether TRBD1, the table's D call, matches the DNA was not checked. TRBV12-2 constitutes a pseudogene. The length of the CDR3 is 21 residues.

The chain recombines TRBV5-1 with TRBJ1-6, with 7 nucleotides matching TRBD1. There are 16 residues in the CDR3. Per germline, CDR1 SGHRS and CDR2 YFSETQ. V was pared by 1 base and J by 2 bases, with 3 bases of the junction left unmatched. CDR3 nucleotides: TGCGCCAGCAGCTTGATCGGGACAGCCTATAATTCACCCCTCCACTTT. As protein: CASSLIGTAYNSPLHF.

The rearrangement joins TRBV29-1 to TRBJ2-7; D might be TRBD1 (5 bases). The CDR3 spans 13 residues. Germline CDR1 and CDR2: SQVTM and ANQGSEA. The V end was cut by 5 bases, the J end by 5 bases, with 16 bases between. The CDR3 here is CSVRKRGSDEQYF. The DNA for the CDR3 is TGCAGCGTTAGGAAAAGGGGATCAGACGAGCAGTACTTC.

This clone was counted ten times or more. This rearrangement joins TRBV30 to TRBJ2-7; TRBD1 agrees at 9 bases. The CDR3 spans 14 residues. CDR1 and CDR2 (germline): GTSNPN, SVGIG (reference sequence). V trimming: 4 bases; J trimming: 4 bases; junction bases outside the gene matches: 8. As DNA, the CDR3 is TGTGCCTGGAACCCAATGACAGGGGGATACGAGCAGTACTTC. The encoded protein is CAWNPMTGGYEQYF. Variable domain in full (rest from reference TRBV30 and TRBJ2-7): SQTIHQWPATLVQPVGSPLSLECTVEGTSNPNLYWYRQAAGRGLQLLFYSVGIGQISSEVPQNLSASRPQDRQFILSSKKLLLSDSGFYLCAWNPMTGGYEQYFGPGTRLTVT.

This chain connects TRBV18 to TRBJ2-7; D may be TRBD2 (5 bases). The V gene lost 3 bases and the J gene lost 5 bases, with 20 bases spanning the gap. This CDR3 has 16 amino acids. Germline V CDR1 and CDR2: KGHSH, LQKENI. CDR3 residues: CASSPATGIHLDEQYF. In DNA form, the CDR3 reads TGTGCCAGCTCACCGGCTACCGGGATCCATCTCGACGAGCAGTACTTC. The full variable domain, in which reference TRBV18 and TRBJ2-7 provide the parts outside the CDR3, is NAGVMQNPRHLVRRRGQEARLRCSPMKGHSHVYWYRQLPEEGLKFMVYLQKENIIDESGMPKERFSAEFPKEGPSILRIQQVVRGDSAAYFCASSPATGIHLDEQYFGPGTRLTVT.

The CDR3 spells CASRTTGINQPQHF. CDR3 sequence (DNA): TGTGCAAGTCGCACGACAGGGATAAATCAGCCCCAGCATTTT. V gene TRBV12-2 combines with J gene TRBJ1-5; the table's D call TRBD1 went unverified against the DNA. TRBV12-2 is tagged as a pseudogene. The CDR3 totals 14 residues.

The chain recombines TRBV6-5 with TRBJ2-2, with D possibly TRBD1 on 6 matching bases. Germline V CDR1 and CDR2: MNHEY, SVGAGI. With 6 bases removed from V and 7 bases from J, the gap between germline ends came to 15 bases. The CDR3 totals 14 residues. CDR3 region: CASSLARGGGELFF. In DNA, the CDR3 is TGTGCCAGCAGCCTCGCCAGGGGTGGCGGGGAGCTGTTTTTT.

This sequence joins TRBV11-2 and TRBJ2-7; TRBD1 might be the D (6 bases). The CDR3 runs 14 residues. Germline CDR1 and CDR2: SGHAT and FQNNGV. The ends were cut back, 4 bases at V and 0 bases at J, with 10 bases in the middle. CDR3: CASSWGRSSYEQYF. CDR3 nucleotides: TGTGCCAGCAGCTGGGGGCGGAGCTCCTACGAGCAGTACTTC.

This clone was detected only once. The gene calls are TRBV19 and TRBJ2-7; D perhaps matches TRBD1 (6 bases). The germline V gene encodes CDR1 LNHDA and CDR2 SQIVND (reference sequence). V lost 4 bases, J lost 0 bases, and 19 bases lay in between. The CDR3 length is 17 residues. The chain's CDR3 is CASSTSYRVRSSYEQYF. The CDR3 DNA reads as TGTGCCAGTAGTACGAGTTACAGGGTGAGGAGCTCCTACGAGCAGTACTTC.

This sequence joins TRBV27 and TRBJ2-7, with unresolved D. This CDR3 is 15 amino acids long. Germline assignment: CDR1 MNHEY and CDR2 SMNVEV (reference sequence). V was shortened by 2 bases and J by 1 base, with 12 bases between the two germline ends. CDR3 nucleotide sequence: TGTGCCAGCAGTTTAATGGCACAGTCATCCTACGAGCAGTACTTC. This encodes CASSLMAQSSYEQYF.

V and J are TRBV5-1 and TRBJ2-3; 9 positions match TRBD2. V lost 1 base to trimming and J lost 4 bases; unmatched junction nucleotides: 7. CDR3 length equals 16 residues. Germline lookup yields CDR1 SGHRS and CDR2 YFSETQ. CDR3 region: CASSLLAGGLSDTQYF. DNA of the CDR3: TGCGCCAGCAGCTTGCTCGCGGGGGGGCTCTCAGATACGCAGTATTTT.

CDR3 amino acids: CASSQPGRSSGNTIYF. CDR3 DNA: TGTGCCAGCAGCCAACCTGGCCGCAGCTCTGGAAACACCATATATTTT. The chain links TRBV3-1 (or the pseudogene TRBV3-2) to TRBJ1-3; D gene unclear. Germline lookup yields CDR1 LGHDT and CDR2 YNNKEL (reference sequence). The CDR3 loop spans 16 amino acids. V lost 2 bases and J lost 0, with 11 bases in between.

The genes are TRBV5-4 and TRBJ2-3, with a weak D call TRBD2 (8 bases). Germline values: CDR1 SGHNT, CDR2 YYREEE (reference sequence). Deletions cut 1 base from V and 5 bases from J, with 14 bases between. The CDR3 is 15 residues long. CDR3 loop: CASSLPGGGRDTQYF. In DNA, the CDR3 is TGTGCCAGCAGCTTGCCGGGAGGGGGCAGAGATACGCAGTATTTT.